This section outlines one T cell receptor beta chain sequence together with its context. Its cognate antigen has yet to be identified. Base qualities are not at hand, and no much larger clone is one base apart. The library was made by the immunoSEQ multiplex PCR assay. A mixture of 60 forward primers for TCR Vbeta segments and 13 reverse primers for TCR Jbeta segments was used in the multiplex PCR. The CDR3 region of rearranged TCR beta genes was amplified from genomic DNA with a multiplex PCR assay. Amplified TCR beta libraries were sequenced as 87-base-pair reads on the Illumina HiSeq System. From the authors' description of their analysis: A later analysis counted about 80 million unique TCR beta chains across the 600 to 850 repertoires, and some 11 million of these chains were shared by at least two donors. Raw reads were error-corrected and collapsed into unique sequences with a nearest-neighbor algorithm that merged closely related sequences to remove PCR and sequencing errors. CDR3 sequences were aligned to IMGT reference sequences to assign V, D and J gene segments. For a sequence to be retained, at least a six-nucleotide match to both a V gene segment and a J gene segment was required. A rearrangement was called productive if the CDR3 had no stop codons and remained in frame with V and J, and every other rearrangement was called non-productive. CDR3 was defined by IMGT convention, running from the second conserved V-encoded cysteine to the conserved J-encoded phenylalanine. The earlier analysis of fewer than 750 of the donors excluded sequences that lacked an unambiguous match to a single V gene segment. An earlier analysis of 450 to 650 of the donors called V segments functional above 56.7% productive rearrangements and segregating when the between-donor standard deviation exceeded 5%. To diagnose cytomegalovirus status from the catalog of TCR beta chain sequences, a statistical classification framework was built. In a later analysis, TCR nucleotide sequences were compared against IMGT/GENE-DB human TR gene sequences so that V and J genes could be assigned. Using the TCRdist pipeline, a later analysis assigned CDR3 sequences along with most-parsimonious VDJ recombination scenarios. A later analysis defined each TCR beta chain by its CDR3 amino acid sequence plus V-gene family, and excluded reads lacking a unique V-gene family. A later analysis removed over 500 highly shared, low-generation-probability nucleotide sequences to deal with suspected cross-contamination and a sequencing artifact. A later analysis calculated a clonal expansion index for each public chain from normalized within-repertoire ranks of inferred template counts. In a later analysis, generation probabilities were computed using a VDJ recombination model fitted to out-of-frame rearrangements, and the results were checked against IGoR. In a later analysis, hypergeometric tests were used to score TCR-TCR, TCR-HLA and TCR-CMV co-occurrence, with a repertoire-size bias correction applied to TCR pairs. To estimate false discovery rates, a later analysis permuted the HLA or CMV assignments 20 times. In a later analysis, co-occurring TCRs were grouped using DBSCAN, with TCRdist sequence similarity added in when clustering inside HLA-allele-positive subsets. Co-occurrence clustering excluded repertoires with fewer than 30,000 or more than 120,000 public chains, plus five with anomalous nucleotide sharing. Imported from immuneACCESS, the table was reduced by TCRdb to in-frame sequences with V and J called. These copies leave out some clones; in studies compared against another copy, an unresolved V gene accounts for under half, and the cause of the remainder is not known. D and trimming were read from the DNA, whereas the V and J calls and clone size are those reported in that table. The sample includes over 100,000 clones, with 50% to 70% observed a single time. The top ten hold more than 4.5% of the sample.

In total, more than 500 healthy bone marrow donors made up the cohort. At the time of sampling, every cohort member was nominally healthy, though immune exposures that went unrecorded were likely present. Of the roughly 630 cohort members, more than 250 had a positive CMV serostatus and roughly 370 had a negative one, while no CMV serostatus was recorded for the donor. Every donor gave a peripheral blood sample, and the peripheral blood mononuclear cells from that sample were used for TCR beta sequencing. Genomic DNA was extracted from the blood cell samples with the Qiagen DNeasy Blood Extraction Kit. The V end gives up 4 bases and the J end 7 bases, leaving 14 bases in the junction not matched to a gene. CDR1 and CDR2 (LNHDA, SQIVND) derive from the germline V gene (reference sequence). The CDR3, from cysteine to phenylalanine, totals 17 residues. Only CDR3 DNA is held: 51 bases, read in frame from base 1.

The data were obtained in a study of cytomegalovirus exposure and HLA in healthy donors listed by TCRdb under 2017. General notes on the study: An earlier analysis of fewer than 750 of the donors reported approximately 280 Gb of sequence data and around 120 million unique TCR beta sequences obtained from some 170 million T cells. All discovery cohort repertoires had been generated on a single sequencing platform. High-throughput TCR immunosequencing, statistical association of individual TCRs with disease status, and machine learning were combined to predict cytomegalovirus infection status. To decide whether each TCR beta V gene segment behaved as functional or pseudogenic, an earlier analysis of some 600 of the donors relied on high-throughput TCR beta sequencing. In a later analysis, previously published TCR beta repertoires from 550 to 700 donors were re-analyzed and high-resolution HLA genotyping was added so that TCR occurrence patterns could be studied. The study profiled the T cell repertoires of about 720 subjects by immunosequencing and related them to cytomegalovirus serostatus. Besides the first cohort of roughly 640 subjects, a separate validation cohort made up of roughly 120 different subjects was used. An early release that covered more than 550 HLA-typed donors contained about 300 gigabases of sequencing data and 75 million to 100 million unique TCR sequences. HLA typing included class I and class II loci at four-digit resolution. The aim of the study was to test whether cataloging public T cell receptors could identify signatures of past pathogen exposure. Of the roughly 400 genotyped donors, about 80% fell in the genetic ancestry cluster associated with self-reported Caucasian donors. The number of typed donors differed by locus: 629-630 for A, B, C, DRB1 and DQB1; approximately 540 for DQA1; 606 for DPA1; and around 490 for DPB1. In a later genetic analysis, genome-wide SNP genotypes for about 60% of the 666 donors were used, and that subset was treated as a discovery cohort. Among some 400 genotyped donors of the cohort, an average of about 220,000 unique TCR beta nucleotide sequences was sequenced per donor, of which approximately 19% were non-productive. The later analysis used no new phenotypic data to find candidate immune exposures, relying instead on TCR beta sequences and their occurrence across donors. Donor age, sex, ethnicity and CMV serostatus were compiled together with the repertoire data. Roughly 5 DR-DQ haplotypes were handled as single units for association and clustering because linkage in the cohort was strong. Summary of the overall study and its limitations: In a later analysis, several top co-occurrence clusters were reported to appear linked to parvovirus B19, influenza, CMV and Epstein-Barr virus. In this cohort, only TCR beta chains were sequenced, and detectable features were limited by the absence of alpha or paired-chain data. Correlated functional status among segregating V segments might be attributable to linkage disequilibrium, but an unknown experimental factor could not be ruled out. Three of the identified cytomegalovirus-associated TCR beta chains were confirmed in vitro to be specific for cytomegalovirus antigens. The sequencing pipeline was judged likely to have produced a cluster of highly shared sequence variants as a technical artifact. Specific HLA alleles were associated with about 17,000 TCR beta sequences at a false discovery rate of 0.05 in a later analysis. A total of 150 to 200 TCR beta chains were listed by the study as associated with cytomegalovirus. Because counts were too low, roughly 18 rarely observed V segments, including chromosome 9 orphons, were left out of the earlier analysis of several hundred of the donors. In both the original and validation cohorts, the classifier was reported to diagnose cytomegalovirus status with high specificity and sensitivity. Because HLA typing was unavailable for some donors at each locus, only the typed subset was used in association tests. The presence/absence analyses assumed that sequencing depth was roughly uniform across donors, and that assumption may not be true. While some public TCRs were present in many individuals, most TCR sequences turned up only very rarely across donors. It was suggested by the authors that the approach could potentially be generalized to other disease states and immunological phenotypes. A later analysis found that most CMV-associated TCR beta chains appeared HLA-restricted, with HLA associations seemingly driven largely by CMV exposure. Assigning TCR associations to individual alleles was difficult when HLA alleles, especially DR and DQ, strongly co-occurred. A further reported finding was that TCR beta sequences accurately predicted the HLA-A and HLA-B alleles for most subjects in the first cohort. According to a later genetic analysis, donors in an Asian-associated ancestry cluster had fewer N-insertions in productive TCRs than the approximately 650-donor mean. CMV serostatus was the only immune exposure information available for the cohort. In an earlier analysis of some 500 of the donors, most TCR beta V segments were observed in productive rearrangements about 87% or about 30% of the time, broadly matching IMGT annotations. In a later analysis, HLA-associated TCR beta chains showed more clonal expansion and lower generation probabilities than non-associated chains that were equally common. According to a later analysis, TCR association rates differed among HLA loci, with DRB1 alleles showing the most associated TCRs and HLA-C alleles showing the fewest. Some IMGT-functional V segments, including TRBV6-2 and TRBV6-3, could not be distinguished by the 87-base-pair reads and were therefore excluded. V-gene and J-gene trimming of TCR beta chains was associated with a missense DCLRE1C variant in a later genetic analysis, and the association was replicated in an independent cohort.

Material for sequencing was PBMCs. The receptor comes from a human donor in good health. The rearranged chain carries TRBV19 and TRBJ2-1, with TRBD2 identical over 9 junction bases. The nucleotide sequence is given as TGTGCCAGTAGTACCCGCAATAGCGGGAGTTCTGATAATGAGCAGTTCTTC. Its translation is CASSTRNSGSSDNEQFF.